This entry describes one T cell receptor beta chain. CDR1 SGHTA and CDR2 FQGTGA come from the germline V gene. J lost 4 bases, V lost 6 bases, and 14 bases had no gene match. CDR3 length equals 17 residues. The data originate from a study of blood T cell repertoires in COVID-19. In the authors' workflow: Cell counts per sample came from amplifying reference gene primers. The repertoire was sequenced with immunoSEQ multiplex PCR; TCRdb's copy has only in-frame clones and lacks some. That table supplies the V and J calls and clone size; D and trimming were determined from the DNA. Of 35,000 to 45,000 clones in the sample, 80% to 90% were seen once.

The chain links TRBV7-3 to TRBJ2-2; 7 bases agree with TRBD2. The sequencing sample was made of peripheral blood. The TCR was taken from a man in his forties with active COVID-19. The CDR3 DNA is TGTGCCAGCAGGCAACCACGCGGCGGGAGTTCCACCGGGGAGCTGTTTTTT. It specifies CASRQPRGGSSTGELFF.